Shown below are 18 T cell receptor beta chains from a single sample sequenced in a study of OX40 agonist ivuxolimab in advanced cancers. Sequencing was performed with immunoSEQ multiplex PCR; in TCRdb, only in-frame clones are kept and a portion is missing. Of some 100,000 clones listed, around 84% are singletons. The material was CD4+ or CD8+ T cells sorted from blood, obtained in a trial of the OX40 agonist ivuxolimab. These receptors originate from an adult with an advanced solid tumor such as melanoma, head and neck, liver or kidney cancer.

The rearrangement uses TRBV7-9 and TRBJ2-1; TRBD2 matches 8 bases. This CDR3 is built from 15 residues. J was trimmed by 7 bases and V by 5 bases; bases with no gene match: 10. Germline values: CDR1 SEHNR, CDR2 FQNEAQ (reference sequence). CDR3 amino acids: CASSPRGLAGNEQFF. CDR3 nucleotides: TGTGCCAGCAGCCCCCGCGGCCTAGCGGGTAATGAGCAGTTCTTC. Full variable domain (rest looked up from reference TRBV7-9 and TRBJ2-1): DTGVSQNPRHKITKRGQNVTFRCDPISEHNRLYWYRQTLGQGPEFLTYFQNEAQLEKSRLLSDRFSAERPKGSFSTLEIQRTEQGDSAMYLCASSPRGLAGNEQFFGPGTRLTVL.

This rearrangement joins TRBV5-6 to TRBJ2-7; D assignment may be TRBD1 or TRBD2 (5 bases each). The length of the CDR3 is 16 residues. Germline CDR1 is SGHDT and CDR2 is YYEEEE. The V and J ends lost 4 bases and 0 bases respectively, with 17 bases between them. CDR3 in amino acids: CASSQGRSRSSYEQYF. For the CDR3, the DNA is TGTGCCAGCAGCCAGGGACGGAGTAGAAGCTCCTACGAGCAGTACTTC.

The chain employs TRBV6-1 and TRBJ2-4; TRBD1 matches at 9 bases. Germline V gene sequence: CDR1 MNHNS, CDR2 SASEGT. The V segment lost 4 bases and the J segment 0 bases; nucleotides outside the gene matches: 4. The CDR3 runs to 16 residues. The CDR3 here is CASSGTGGIAKNIQYF. The CDR3 DNA follows: TGTGCCAGCAGTGGAACAGGGGGCATAGCCAAAAACATTCAGTACTTC.

A single count supports this clone. The V call is TRBV18, the J call TRBJ1-1; D perhaps matches TRBD1 (5 bases). Germline CDR1 KGHSH, CDR2 LQKENI. The CDR3 is 14 residues long. V was cut by 6 bases and J by 3 bases, with 14 bases left in between. The CDR3 protein is CASSLQVRDTEAFF. The CDR3 DNA reads as TGTGCCAGCTCCCTACAGGTACGGGACACTGAAGCTTTCTTT. The full variable domain, its missing parts supplied by reference TRBV18 and TRBJ1-1, is NAGVMQNPRHLVRRRGQEARLRCSPMKGHSHVYWYRQLPEEGLKFMVYLQKENIIDESGMPKERFSAEFPKEGPSILRIQQVVRGDSAAYFCASSLQVRDTEAFFGQGTRLTVV.

The rearrangement uses TRBV2 and TRBJ2-1; 7 bases align to TRBD1. The V gene's germline CDR1 is SNHLY and CDR2 FYNNEI. This CDR3 comprises 14 residues. The junction had 7 bases not matched to a gene; V was cut back by 6 bases and J by 5 bases. CDR3: CASRFDRVDNEQFF. The CDR3 DNA follows: TGTGCCAGCAGGTTCGACAGGGTTGACAATGAGCAGTTCTTC.

This clone occurred a few times. This chain joins TRBV6-1 and TRBJ2-7; D is uncertain. V was cut by 8 bases and J by 4 bases, with 15 bases left in between. CDR3 length: 13 amino acids. The germline CDR1 and CDR2 sequences are MNHNS and SASEGT. As DNA, the CDR3 is TGTGCCAGCTGTGCTGGAGTGGGTTACGAGCAGTACTTC. Amino acid sequence: CASCAGVGYEQYF.

The genes are TRBV19 and TRBJ1-3; D is uncertain. This CDR3 contains 14 residues. Germline V gene data show CDR1 as LNHDA and CDR2 as SQIVND (reference sequence). Trimming removed 5 bases from V and 2 bases from J, with 10 bases in between. The CDR3 reads CASSLSVTGNTIYF. The CDR3 DNA reads TGTGCCAGTAGTCTATCGGTTACTGGAAACACCATATATTTT. Full variable domain (missing parts from reference TRBV19 and TRBJ1-3): DGGITQSPKYLFRKEGQNVTLSCEQNLNHDAMYWYRQDPGQGLRLIYYSQIVNDFQKGDIAEGYSVSREKKESFPLTVTSAQKNPTAFYLCASSLSVTGNTIYFGEGSWLTVV.

The chain couples TRBV9 to TRBJ2-1, with a possible D match to TRBD2 (5 bases). The germline CDR1 and CDR2 sequences are SGDLS and YYNGEE. The V gene lost 4 bases and the J gene lost 4 bases, with 21 bases spanning the gap. The CDR3 totals 17 residues. DNA for the CDR3: TGTGCCAGCAGCAGGTCTTTGGCGGGTGGGATTTACAATGAGCAGTTCTTC. It specifies CASSRSLAGGIYNEQFF.

The chain joins TRBV2 to TRBJ2-7; a possible D gene is TRBD1 (6 bases). The length of the CDR3 is 13 residues. The germline V gene has CDR1 SNHLY and CDR2 FYNNEI. V was pared by 4 bases and J by 3 bases, with 10 bases between. CDR3 nucleotides: TGTGCCAGCAGTGGGACAGCAAACTACGAGCAGTACTTC. It translates to CASSGTANYEQYF.

The rearrangement uses TRBV7-8 and TRBJ2-3, with D perhaps being TRBD1 or TRBD2 (5 bases each). Germline V gives CDR1 SGHVS, CDR2 FQNEAQ. Deletions cut 5 bases from V and 2 bases from J, with 11 bases between. This CDR3 has 14 amino acids. CDR3 loop: CASSLGPNTDTQYF. Written as DNA, the CDR3 is TGTGCCAGCAGCCTGGGACCAAACACAGATACGCAGTATTTT. Complete variable domain (other parts from reference TRBV7-8 and TRBJ2-3): GAGVSQSPRYKVAKRGQDVALRCDPISGHVSLFWYQQALGQGPEFLTYFQNEAQLDKSGLPSDRFFAERPEGSVSTLKIQRTQQEDSAVYLCASSLGPNTDTQYFGPGTRLTVL.

This sequence joins TRBV27 and TRBJ2-2, with 7 bases matching TRBD2. This CDR3 has 17 residues. CDR1 MNHEY and CDR2 SMNVEV come from the germline V gene (reference sequence). V shed 6 bases, J shed 5 bases, and the junction held 15 bases outside the gene matches. The chain's CDR3 is CASRRLGGRVGTGELFF. Here the CDR3 DNA reads TGTGCCAGCAGACGACTAGGCGGGAGAGTAGGTACCGGGGAGCTGTTTTTT.

The CDR3 coding sequence is TGCGCCAGCAGCTCGGGACTAGCGGGAGGAAATGAGCAGTTCTTC. It specifies CASSSGLAGGNEQFF. The chain couples TRBV5-1 to TRBJ2-1, with 15 bases matching TRBD2. In germline, CDR1 is SGHRS, CDR2 YFSETQ. The CDR3 runs to 15 residues. V was pared by 3 bases and J by 7 bases, with 2 bases of the junction left unmatched.

The chain links TRBV14 to TRBJ1-2; weak D call: TRBD1 (6 bases). Trimming removed 0 bases from V and 4 bases from J, with 12 bases in between. CDR3 length: 15 amino acids. Germline V gene data show CDR1 as SGHDN and CDR2 as FVKESK. This CDR3 is CASSQDEGGSYGYTF. CDR3 DNA: TGTGCCAGCAGCCAAGATGAGGGGGGTTCCTATGGCTACACCTTC.

This sequence joins TRBV7-6 and TRBJ1-2; tentative D call: TRBD1 (6 bases). Germline V lookup: CDR1 SGHVS, CDR2 FNYEAQ. The CDR3 extends over 13 amino acids. Deletions cut 4 bases from V and 7 bases from J, with 13 bases between. The CDR3 region has the DNA TGTGCCAGCAGCTCTCAGGGGCCCGGTGGCTACACCTTC. This codes for CASSSQGPGGYTF.

The table lists this clone with a few counts. The chain joins TRBV30 to TRBJ1-1; weak D call: TRBD1 (6 bases). The V gene lost 5 bases and the J gene lost 1 base, with 11 bases spanning the gap. The CDR3 consists of 13 residues. Per the germline V gene, CDR1 is GTSNPN and CDR2 is SVGIG (reference sequence). DNA for the CDR3: TGTGCCTGGGATCGGGGGCCGAACACTGAAGCTTTCTTT. Encoded protein: CAWDRGPNTEAFF.

The V gene is TRBV10-3, the J gene TRBJ1-2; 8 positions agree with TRBD1. CDR1 and CDR2 (germline): ENHRY, SYGVKD. After removal of 10 bases from V and 7 bases from J, the junction contained 11 bases not matched to a gene. The CDR3 consists of 13 residues. CDR3 in amino acids: CASRSQGAGGYTF. DNA for the CDR3: TGTGCCAGCAGAAGTCAGGGGGCCGGTGGCTACACCTTC.

This clone was recorded a few times. The chain uses TRBV30 and TRBJ2-7; the D gene is possibly TRBD2 (5 bases). Trimming shortened V by 0 bases and J by 4 bases, and 19 bases separated the two germline ends. The CDR3 runs 16 residues. CDR1 is GTSNPN, CDR2 SVGIG, per germline (reference sequence). The CDR3 DNA reads TGTGCCTGGAGTGTAAGTCCCAGCGGAGTTGTTTACGAGCAGTACTTC. Its protein is CAWSVSPSGVVYEQYF.

The chain employs TRBV7-8 and TRBJ1-1; D call uncertain. The CDR3 covers 13 residues. V lost 5 bases to trimming and J lost 5 bases, with 12 bases between them. Germline CDR1 SGHVS, CDR2 FQNEAQ. CDR3 in DNA: TGTGCCAGCAGCGGGAGCAGGACTACTGAAGCTTTCTTT. It is translated as CASSGSRTTEAFF. The whole variable domain, filled in from reference TRBV7-8 and TRBJ1-1, reads GAGVSQSPRYKVAKRGQDVALRCDPISGHVSLFWYQQALGQGPEFLTYFQNEAQLDKSGLPSDRFFAERPEGSVSTLKIQRTQQEDSAVYLCASSGSRTTEAFFGQGTRLTVV.